This entry features one T cell receptor (beta chain) sequence. Its antigen is not known. The CDR3 runs to 16 residues. CDR1 is MGHRA, CDR2 YSYEKL, per germline. V gave up 4 bases and J gave up 2 bases; unmatched junction bases: 8. The investigators reverse transcribed all of the isolated RNA, so they sequenced expressed TCRB transcripts. Sequencing was performed with immunoSEQ multiplex PCR; in TCRdb, only in-frame clones are kept and a portion is missing. The table has about 150,000 clones, roughly 8.1% seen once. The data stem from a study of beta chain features in type 1 diabetes. Findings of the study overall: There was a possibility that cDNA sequencing over-represented cells with high TCR expression.

This TCR was recovered from a man aged 18 to 30 in good health. The chain has TRBV4-1 and TRBJ1-5, with 7 bases matching TRBD1. Input material: central memory CD4+ T cells from blood. The CDR3 loop reads CASSRIGQVGNQPQHF. CDR3 coding DNA: TGCGCCAGCAGCCGCATCGGACAGGTCGGCAATCAGCCCCAGCATTTT.